Listed below are T cell receptor beta chains from one sample, sequenced in a study of T cells after yellow fever vaccination. Each CDR3 protein is one row after TCRdb ran MiXCR on the 5' RACE reads. This sample has about 300,000 distinct CDR3 sequences; 7.5% to 9.5% occur once, and the top ten carry around 3.1%. Source: CD4+ T cells sorted from PBMCs, taken 5 days after the yellow fever booster vaccination. The receptors were gathered from a man in his late teens or twenties who received the YFV17D yellow fever vaccine. Each CDR3 is given with its conserved first and last residue. The D gene is left open where the match is weak. Not every row has a clone size; where given, it reads once, few, many or a size class.

clone_size: NA
j_call: TRBJ2-3
v_call: TRBV5-1
d_call: NA
cdr3_length: 16
cdr3_nt: TGCGCCAGCAGCTTGGGACAAACGCCCTCGGGCGATACGCAGTATTTT
cdr3_aa: CASSLGQTPSGDTQYF

clone_size: NA
j_call: TRBJ1-5
v_call: TRBV7-9
d_call: TRBD1
cdr3_length: 14
cdr3_nt: TGTGCCAGCACCACAGGGGGCCCGCGGCAGCCCCAGCATTTT
cdr3_aa: CASTTGGPRQPQHF

clone_size: NA
j_call: TRBJ2-3
v_call: TRBV6-2/TRBV6-3
d_call: TRBD2
cdr3_length: 14
cdr3_nt: TGTGCCAGCAGTCTCCCTCGGGGGGCAGATACGCAGTATTTT
cdr3_aa: CASSLPRGADTQYF

clone_size: many
j_call: TRBJ1-3
v_call: TRBV20-1
d_call: NA
cdr3_length: 13
cdr3_nt: TGCAGTGCTAGTAGAGGGGCCGGAAACACCATATATTTT
cdr3_aa: CSASRGAGNTIYF

clone_size: many
j_call: TRBJ2-7
v_call: TRBV5-5
d_call: NA
cdr3_length: 13
cdr3_nt: TGTGCCAGCAGCTTGAGGGCGGCGGAGCGAAGGGAATTC
cdr3_aa: CASSLRAAERREF

clone_size: NA
j_call: TRBJ2-6
v_call: TRBV6-5
d_call: TRBD1
cdr3_length: 15
cdr3_nt: TGTGCCAGCACCAACAGGGGGTCGGGGGCCAACGTCCTGACTTTC
cdr3_aa: CASTNRGSGANVLTF

clone_size: few
j_call: TRBJ1-1
v_call: TRBV19
d_call: NA
cdr3_length: 11
cdr3_nt: TGTGCCACCAGGACGGCCTCTGAAGCTTTCTTT
cdr3_aa: CATRTASEAFF

clone_size: many
j_call: TRBJ1-2
v_call: TRBV5-4
d_call: NA
cdr3_length: 13
cdr3_nt: TGTGCCAGCAGCTTTAAGGGAGACTATGGCTACACCTTC
cdr3_aa: CASSFKGDYGYTF

clone_size: NA
j_call: TRBJ1-1
v_call: TRBV4-2
d_call: NA
cdr3_length: 12
cdr3_nt: TGTGCCAGCAGCCAAGTGCAGGGAAAAGCTTTCTTT
cdr3_aa: CASSQVQGKAFF

clone_size: NA
j_call: TRBJ2-5
v_call: TRBV7-2
d_call: NA
cdr3_length: 16
cdr3_nt: TGTGCCAGCAGCTTAGGAAGGGACGCGTGGGGAGAGACCCAGTACTTC
cdr3_aa: CASSLGRDAWGETQYF

clone_size: NA
j_call: TRBJ1-1
v_call: TRBV4-3
d_call: NA
cdr3_length: 13
cdr3_nt: TGCGCCAGCAGCTATAATGGGGGGACTGAAGCTTTCTTT
cdr3_aa: CASSYNGGTEAFF

clone_size: few
j_call: TRBJ2-2
v_call: TRBV5-1
d_call: TRBD1
cdr3_length: 18
cdr3_nt: TGCGCCAGCAGCACGGGACAGGGGGCTGGGCTGAACACCGGGGAGCTGTTTTTT
cdr3_aa: CASSTGQGAGLNTGELFF

clone_size: NA
j_call: TRBJ2-4
v_call: TRBV7-9
d_call: NA
cdr3_length: 15
cdr3_nt: TGTGCCAGCAGCTTACGGTCGGGCGGGGAGAACATTCAGTACTTC
cdr3_aa: CASSLRSGGENIQYF

clone_size: NA
j_call: TRBJ2-1
v_call: TRBV20-1
d_call: TRBD1
cdr3_length: 16
cdr3_nt: TGCAGTGCTGGTAGGAACAGGGGCGGCGTCTACAATGAGCAGTTCTTC
cdr3_aa: CSAGRNRGGVYNEQFF

clone_size: NA
j_call: TRBJ2-5
v_call: TRBV6-1
d_call: NA
cdr3_length: 14
cdr3_nt: TGTGCCAGCAGTGAAGGGGCAGGGGAAGAGACCCAGTACTTC
cdr3_aa: CASSEGAGEETQYF